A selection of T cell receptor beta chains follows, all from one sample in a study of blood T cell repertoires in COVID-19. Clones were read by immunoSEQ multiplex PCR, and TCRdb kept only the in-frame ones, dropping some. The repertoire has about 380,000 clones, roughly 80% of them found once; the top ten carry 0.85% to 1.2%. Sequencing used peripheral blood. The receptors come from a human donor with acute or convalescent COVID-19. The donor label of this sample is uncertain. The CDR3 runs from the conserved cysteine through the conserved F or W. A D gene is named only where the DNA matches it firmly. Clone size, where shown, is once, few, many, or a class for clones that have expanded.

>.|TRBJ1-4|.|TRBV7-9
TGTGCCAGCAGCTCCCGTCCTCTCGAGGATGAAAAACTGTTTTTT
CASSSRPLEDEKLFF
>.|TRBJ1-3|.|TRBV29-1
TGCAGCGTTAAGTGGAGCTCTGGAAACACCATATATTTT
CSVKWSSGNTIYF
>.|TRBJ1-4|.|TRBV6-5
TGTGCCAGCAGTTACTCCCGAGGCGTATATGAAAAACTGTTTTTT
CASSYSRGVYEKLFF
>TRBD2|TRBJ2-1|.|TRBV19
TGTGCCAGTAGGGGGACTAGCATTCTTTCCTACAATGAGCAGTTCTTC
CASRGTSILSYNEQFF
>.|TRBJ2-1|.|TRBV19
TGTGCCAGTAGAGGGGCCAGCTCCTACAATGAGCAGTTCTTC
CASRGASSYNEQFF
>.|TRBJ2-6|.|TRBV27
.
CASSSSSSVSGANVLTF
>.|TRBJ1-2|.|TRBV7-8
TGTGCCAGCAGCTTAGTGCTTGACAGGAACTATGGCTACACCTTC
CASSLVLDRNYGYTF
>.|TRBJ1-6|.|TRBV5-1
TGCGCCAGCAGCTTGGGGTACTTGGTGGCAGGGGTAAATTCACCCCTCCACTTT
CASSLGYLVAGVNSPLHF
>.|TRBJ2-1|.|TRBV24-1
TGTGCCACCAGTGAGATAGCGGCTCCCCCCTCGGGGCAGTTCTTC
CATSEIAAPPSGQFF
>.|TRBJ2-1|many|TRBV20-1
TGCAGTGCTAGTTTTCTAGGAGCCTACAATGAGCAGTTCTTC
CSASFLGAYNEQFF
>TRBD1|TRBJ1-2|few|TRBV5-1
TGCGCCAGCAGCCCGGGGACAGGGAATGGCTACACCTTC
CASSPGTGNGYTF
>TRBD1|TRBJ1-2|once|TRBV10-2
TGCGCCAGCAGTGAACAGGGGACCTTTGGCTACACCTTC
CASSEQGTFGYTF
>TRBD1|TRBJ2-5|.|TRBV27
TGTGCCAGCAGTTTATATTTAGGGGGCCGCTTGGAGACCCAGTACTTC
CASSLYLGGRLETQYF
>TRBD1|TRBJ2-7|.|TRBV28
TGTGCCAGCAGTTTCAGACAGGGGAGAGCCTACGAGCAGTACTTC
CASSFRQGRAYEQYF
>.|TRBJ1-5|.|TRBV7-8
TGTGCCAGCAGCTTGGGGGCCAATCAGCCCCAGCATTTT
CASSLGANQPQHF
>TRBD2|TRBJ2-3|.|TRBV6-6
TGTGCCAGCACCAAGGGACTAGCGGGGTTCACAGATACGCAGTATTTT
CASTKGLAGFTDTQYF